This TCR beta chain was sequenced in a study of blood T cell repertoires in COVID-19. This clone was seen once. Losses at the gene ends were 1 base for V and 4 bases for J; bases not matched to a gene: 2. The germline CDR1 and CDR2 sequences are SGHRS and YFSETQ. There are 13 residues in the CDR3. Everyone who took part was about 18 to 90 years old, and they came from about 23 US areas. Authors' analysis steps: Estimated nucleated cell counts came from reference gene primer amplification. Assay: immunoSEQ multiplex PCR; the TCRdb copy retains only in-frame clones and omits some. D and trimming come from the DNA, and the V and J calls and clone size come from that table. This repertoire shows some 150,000 clones, around 80% found once; its top ten account for around 15%.

V gene TRBV5-1 combines with J gene TRBJ2-7, with TRBD1 matching 7 bases. This TCR derives from a man over 45 who had recovered from COVID-19. Source material: PBMCs or T cells enriched from blood (not recorded which). The CDR3 reads CASSLRTGYEQYF. The CDR3 DNA reads as TGCGCCAGCAGCTTGCGGACAGGATACGAGCAGTACTTC.